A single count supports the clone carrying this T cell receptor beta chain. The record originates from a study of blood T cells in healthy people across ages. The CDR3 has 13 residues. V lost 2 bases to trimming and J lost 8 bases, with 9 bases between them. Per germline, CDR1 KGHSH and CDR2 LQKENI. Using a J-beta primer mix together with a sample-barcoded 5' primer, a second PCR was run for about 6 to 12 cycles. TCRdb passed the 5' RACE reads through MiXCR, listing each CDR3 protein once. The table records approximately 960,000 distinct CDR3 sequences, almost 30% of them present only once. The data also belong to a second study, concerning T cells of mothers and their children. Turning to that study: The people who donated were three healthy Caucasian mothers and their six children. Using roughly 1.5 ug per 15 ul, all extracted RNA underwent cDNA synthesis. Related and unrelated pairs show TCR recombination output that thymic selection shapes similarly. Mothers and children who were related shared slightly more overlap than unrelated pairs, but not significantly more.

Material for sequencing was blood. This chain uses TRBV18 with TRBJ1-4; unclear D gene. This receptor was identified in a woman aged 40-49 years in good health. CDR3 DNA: TGTGCCAGCTCACCAGGGAATGGGGAAAAACTGTTTTTT. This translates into CASSPGNGEKLFF.